Sequencing of this TCR beta chain was carried out in a study of shared clonotypes between healthy human individuals. Using immunoSEQ multiplex PCR, the repertoire was profiled, and TCRdb retains in-frame clones only, with some absent. The sample has around 2.3 million clones; approximately 94% are singletons. The CDR3 runs to 15 residues. The germline V gene encodes CDR1 SGHAT and CDR2 FQNNGV. The V end lost 0 bases, the J end lost 4 bases, and 10 bases lay between the germline ends. Regarding this clone: Its antigen is unidentified.

General study results and limits: A handful of donors showed sharing of around 5% of naive CD4 clonotypes. Deeper or shallower sequencing was expected to change how clonotypes are shared among donors.

The V gene is TRBV11-2, the J gene TRBJ2-1; TRBD2 might be the D (5 bases). Sequencing was carried out using naive CD4+ T cells sorted from blood. The subset denotes: CD45RA+ positively selected. The origin of this receptor is a man aged 18-30 years in good health. CDR3 region: CASSLESRDYNEQFF. The CDR3 DNA follows: TGTGCCAGCAGCTTAGAGTCTCGGGATTACAATGAGCAGTTCTTC.